What follows are 24 T cell receptor beta chains derived from one specimen sequenced in a study of cytomegalovirus exposure and HLA in healthy donors. Use of 60 Vbeta and 13 Jbeta primers characterized the PCR. Libraries were prepared by immunoSEQ multiplex PCR; TCRdb keeps only in-frame clonotypes and omits some of them. Found here are approximately 100,000 clones, 60% to 70% of them singletons; the top ten hold 3.8%. Material: PBMCs. These receptors all come from a man under 40 in good health and CMV-seropositive.

V is TRBV9 and J is TRBJ1-1, with D unclear. This CDR3 is built from 15 residues. V was shortened by 0 bases and J by 5 bases, with 14 bases between the two germline ends. Per germline, CDR1 SGDLS and CDR2 YYNGEE. In DNA, the CDR3 is TGTGCCAGCAGCGTAGCCCCGGGAGGAGGGACTGAAGCTTTCTTT. Its translation: CASSVAPGGGTEAFF.

The chain links TRBV6-1 to TRBJ1-2; D possibly corresponds to TRBD1 (6 bases). The CDR3 extends over 14 amino acids. Deletions cut 6 bases from V and 4 bases from J, with 15 bases between. The germline CDR1 and CDR2 sequences are MNHNS and SASEGT. The CDR3 protein is CASSEQGSSYGYTF. In nucleotides, the CDR3 is TGTGCCAGCAGCGAACAGGGATCTAGCTATGGCTACACCTTC.

This clone was counted a few times. The rearrangement uses TRBV19 and TRBJ2-1, with D tentatively TRBD2 (5 bases). Trimming pared 5 bases from V and 9 bases from J, leaving 14 bases between. In germline, CDR1 is LNHDA, CDR2 SQIVND (reference sequence). The CDR3 totals 13 residues. The CDR3 DNA reads as TGTGCCAGTAGTCTCGGAGGATGGTCTGAGCAGTTCTTC. This sequence encodes CASSLGGWSEQFF.

This chain uses TRBV6-5 with TRBJ2-7; D gene uncertain. Trimming pared 1 base from V and 2 bases from J, leaving 12 bases between. The CDR3 runs 15 residues. Germline-derived CDR1 and CDR2 are MNHEY and SVGAGI. CDR3 amino acids: CASSYYVSETYEQYF. The CDR3 DNA is TGTGCCAGCAGTTACTATGTGTCAGAAACCTACGAGCAGTACTTC.

The gene calls are TRBV7-6 and TRBJ1-1; D possibly corresponds to TRBD1 (6 bases). CDR3 length: 17 residues. Trimming stripped 1 base from V and 5 bases from J, with 20 bases between. Germline CDR1 SGHVS, CDR2 FNYEAQ. The CDR3 DNA reads as TGTGCCAGCAGCTTAGAGGTGGCGCGGGGGCTAAAGACTGAAGCTTTCTTT. This translates into CASSLEVARGLKTEAFF.

The rearrangement links TRBV30 to TRBJ1-2; TRBD1 matches 10 bases. This CDR3 comprises 13 residues. J was trimmed by 8 bases and V by 2 bases; bases with no gene match: 5. From germline, CDR1 is GTSNPN and CDR2 SVGIG (reference sequence). CDR3 coding DNA: TGTGCCTGGAGTAGACAGGGGGCCGGGGGCTACACCTTC. Protein sequence: CAWSRQGAGGYTF.

This clone occurred a few times. The rearrangement links TRBV7-8 to TRBJ2-5; 12 nucleotides align to TRBD1. J was trimmed by 7 bases and V by 4 bases; bases with no gene match: 7. The length of the CDR3 is 15 residues. Germline V gives CDR1 SGHVS, CDR2 FQNEAQ. Here the CDR3 DNA reads TGTGCCAGCAGCTGGGGACAGGGGGCGCGAGGGACCCAGTACTTC. It codes for CASSWGQGARGTQYF.

This clone was recorded once. Other DNA sequences within the sample encode an identical CDR3. V usage is TRBV6-5 and J usage is TRBJ2-3, with D possibly matching TRBD2 (6 bases). CDR3 length: 13 residues. Between the trimmed V and J ends, which lost 3 bases and 4 bases, there was a span of 8 bases. CDR1 MNHEY and CDR2 SVGAGI come from the germline V gene. The CDR3 is CASSYRGADTQYF. The CDR3 DNA is TGTGCCAGCAGTTATCGCGGGGCAGATACGCAGTATTTT.

J is TRBJ1-2 and V is TRBV7-9; D uncertain. From germline, CDR1 is SEHNR and CDR2 FQNEAQ (reference sequence). V was clipped by 5 bases and J by 2 bases, with 12 bases between them. The CDR3 runs 14 residues. CDR3 DNA sequence: TGTGCCAGCAGCACATTGACGGAGAACTATGGCTACACCTTC. Translated: CASSTLTENYGYTF.

This clone came up once. The chain couples TRBV9 to TRBJ1-2; 10 nucleotides align to TRBD1. The trim removed 0 bases at V and 4 bases at J, leaving 3 bases unmatched. Per germline, CDR1 SGDLS and CDR2 YYNGEE. The CDR3 length is 15 residues. CDR3 sequence: CASSVVGQGSYGYTF. The CDR3 nucleotides are TGTGCCAGCAGCGTAGTGGGACAGGGGTCCTATGGCTACACCTTC.

The rearrangement joins TRBV7-6 to TRBJ2-7; TRBD2 matches at 11 bases. Germline V gene data show CDR1 as SGHVS and CDR2 as FNYEAQ. This CDR3 region has 14 residues. V lost 5 bases to trimming and J lost 3 bases; unmatched junction nucleotides: 3. CDR3 DNA sequence: TGTGCCAGCAGCAAAACTAGCGGGGGCTACGAGCAGTACTTC. This gives the protein CASSKTSGGYEQYF. Full variable domain (remainder filled in from reference TRBV7-6 and TRBJ2-7): GAGVSQSPRYKVTKRGQDVALRCDPISGHVSLYWYRQALGQGPEFLTYFNYEAQQDKSGLPNDRFSAERPEGSISTLTIQRTEQRDSAMYRCASSKTSGGYEQYFGPGTRLTVT.

The chain links TRBV10-3 to TRBJ2-5, with D unclear. The V end was cut by 0 bases, the J end by 2 bases, with 10 bases between. Germline assignment: CDR1 ENHRY and CDR2 SYGVKD. The CDR3 has 15 amino acids. CDR3 DNA sequence: TGTGCCATCAGTGAGTCGTCTACCGGGCAAGAGACCCAGTACTTC. Translating it yields CAISESSTGQETQYF.

The V and J genes are TRBV5-1 and TRBJ2-3; 10 bases are shared with TRBD2. Germline assignment: CDR1 SGHRS and CDR2 YFSETQ. This CDR3 contains 15 residues. V gave up 4 bases and J gave up 1 base; unmatched junction bases: 3. The CDR3 is CASSRGTSGTDTQYF. The CDR3 region has the DNA TGCGCCAGCAGCCGGGGGACTAGCGGCACAGATACGCAGTATTTT.

The chain employs TRBV13 and TRBJ2-3, with 9 positions matching TRBD2. V was clipped by 8 bases and J by 2 bases; unmatched bases: 5. The germline CDR1 and CDR2 sequences are PRHDT and FYEKMQ (reference sequence). This CDR3 has 14 amino acids. CDR3 in amino acids: CASQRGADTDTQYF. CDR3 nucleotide sequence: TGTGCCAGCCAGCGGGGGGCAGACACAGATACGCAGTATTTT.

Only one count was recorded for this clone. The CDR3 sequence is CASSHDRTYQPQHF. As DNA, the CDR3 is TGTGCCAGTAGTCACGACAGGACCTATCAGCCCCAGCATTTT. The chain joins TRBV19 to TRBJ1-5, with D maybe TRBD1 (6 bases). The CDR3 extends over 14 amino acids. With 5 bases removed from V and 5 bases from J, the gap between germline ends came to 13 bases. Germline V gene sequence: CDR1 LNHDA, CDR2 SQIVND (reference sequence).

There are a few counts of this clone. This chain uses TRBV10-2 with TRBJ1-2; 7 bases are a match to TRBD1. The germline gives CDR1 WSHSY, CDR2 SAAADI. The V and J ends lost 6 bases and 4 bases, in that order; junction bases with no gene match: 8. The CDR3 extends over 14 amino acids. CDR3 nucleotide sequence: TGCGCCAGCAGGGAGACAGGGAATCTCTATGGCTACACCTTC. Translating gives CASRETGNLYGYTF.

The chain combines TRBV5-6 with TRBJ2-1; D possibly corresponds to TRBD1 (5 bases). The CDR3 runs 14 residues. V was cut by 5 bases and J by 6 bases, with 15 bases left in between. In germline, CDR1 is SGHDT, CDR2 YYEEEE. CDR3 sequence reads: CASRRARELNEQFF. In nucleotides, the CDR3 is TGTGCCAGCAGGCGTGCCAGGGAACTCAATGAGCAGTTCTTC.

This chain connects TRBV5-6 to TRBJ1-2; D gene uncertain. V dropped 4 bases and J dropped 5 bases, with 18 bases sitting between them. Germline assignment: CDR1 SGHDT and CDR2 YYEEEE. This CDR3 contains 15 residues. This chain's CDR3 is CASSELRGAEYGYTF. CDR3 DNA: TGTGCCAGCAGCGAACTACGGGGAGCAGAATATGGCTACACCTTC.

V gene TRBV9 combines with J gene TRBJ1-3; 8 bases are a match to TRBD1. V dropped 3 bases and J dropped 4; count of bases not matched to a gene: 9. This CDR3 comprises 16 residues. Looked up from germline, CDR1 is SGDLS and CDR2 is YYNGEE. As DNA, the CDR3 is TGTGCCAGCAGCGGAAGAACGACAGGGGACGGAAACACCATATATTTT. It is translated as CASSGRTTGDGNTIYF.

The V gene is TRBV2, the J gene TRBJ2-5; D is unresolved. The germline V and J ends were trimmed by 8 bases and 5 bases, with 9 bases remaining between them. This CDR3 spans 11 amino acids. Germline values: CDR1 SNHLY, CDR2 FYNNEI. The CDR3 protein is CASSIIETQYF. DNA of the CDR3: TGTGCCAGCTCTATTATCGAGACCCAGTACTTC.

The chain links TRBV7-9 to TRBJ2-1; 9 bases align to TRBD2. V was pared by 1 base and J by 4 bases, with 2 bases of the junction left unmatched. The CDR3 extends over 15 amino acids. CDR1 and CDR2 (germline): SEHNR, FQNEAQ (reference sequence). The CDR3 DNA reads TGTGCCAGCAGCTTAGTTCTAGCGGGGTACAATGAGCAGTTCTTC. Amino acid sequence: CASSLVLAGYNEQFF. The entire variable domain, with the rest obtained from reference TRBV7-9 and TRBJ2-1, is as follows: DTGVSQNPRHKITKRGQNVTFRCDPISEHNRLYWYRQTLGQGPEFLTYFQNEAQLEKSRLLSDRFSAERPKGSFSTLEIQRTEQGDSAMYLCASSLVLAGYNEQFFGPGTRLTVL.

This clone was recorded once. V gene TRBV6-1 combines with J gene TRBJ2-7; tentatively, D is TRBD1 (5 bases). CDR1 is MNHNS, CDR2 SASEGT, per germline. This CDR3 spans 14 amino acids. With 2 bases removed from V and 4 bases from J, the gap between germline ends came to 12 bases. The CDR3 DNA reads as TGTGCCAGCAGTGAATCAAGACAGCGTTACGAGCAGTACTTC. Protein product: CASSESRQRYEQYF.

The chain joins TRBV19 to TRBJ1-2; 7 positions agree with TRBD1. J gave up 0 bases and V 5 bases, and 6 bases lay outside the gene matches. CDR1 is LNHDA, CDR2 SQIVND, per germline (reference sequence). This CDR3 has 15 residues. DNA for the CDR3: TGTGCCAGTAGTCCCCGGGACAGACCTAACTATGGCTACACCTTC. This codes for CASSPRDRPNYGYTF.

The chain links TRBV19 to TRBJ1-3; D gene uncertain. Germline CDR1 reads LNHDA; CDR2 reads SQIVND (reference sequence). The V gene lost 4 bases and the J gene lost 8 bases, with 12 bases spanning the gap. There are 13 residues in the CDR3. The CDR3 protein is CASSSTVADTIYF. The CDR3 bases are TGTGCCAGTAGTAGTACGGTGGCGGACACCATATATTTT.